This entry describes one T cell receptor beta chain. Its specific antigen is unknown. No much larger clonotype is one base removed from it; base qualities were not supplied. This record belongs to a study of yellow fever vaccine responses in identical twins (dated by TCRdb to the late 2010s). For the wider study: In the study, vaccine-responding T cell clones were precisely tracked in identical twins.

Sequences SGHDN (CDR1) and FVKESK (CDR2) are obtained from the germline V gene. Trimming at the junction amounts to 4 bases on V and 6 bases on J, and the germline ends lie 16 bases apart. The CDR3 covers 15 residues, taking in both the cysteine and the phenylalanine. The CDR3 DNA has 45 bases and is translated from base 1. Study-wide conclusions, independent of this receptor: The authors reported that the T cell response to vaccination in identical twins appeared partly convergent and partly personalized.

Libraries were made using RT-PCR. The sequencer listed for this sample is Illumina HiSeq 2500. TCRdb trimmed public reads at Q25 via fastp, called clones via MiXCR and kept in-frame beta chains. Identical CDR3 protein sequences are pooled into one entry, listed with their most common genes and DNA. Here the sample has approximately 33,000 distinct CDR3 sequences; more than 50% occur a single time. Of the sample, roughly 4.3% falls within the top ten clones. This sequence uses TRBV14 and TRBJ2-1, with the D call perhaps TRBD1 or TRBD2, as 6 bases match in each case. This receptor was obtained from a woman aged 18-29 years who received the yellow fever vaccine. Donor details come from another sample of the same person, matched by shared clones. Sequencing was performed on T cells from blood (PBMCs), unsorted or a sorted subset (not recorded which), taken before or after yellow fever vaccination (not recorded which). Here is the DNA: TGTGCCAGCAGCCCCAGGGGTCTAGCGAGCAATGAGCAGTTCTTC. The translation is CASSPRGLASNEQFF.